This TCR beta chain originates from a study of blood T cell repertoires in COVID-19. Study details: Samples came from the United States, Italy and Spain, spanning acute and convalescent COVID-19. T cells, B-cell-depleted T cells, or PBMCs supplied cDNA or gDNA.

Germline loops: CDR1 SGHVS, CDR2 FQNEAQ. This CDR3 region has 18 residues. V trimming: 6 bases; J trimming: 5 bases; junction bases outside the gene matches: 16. Authors' analysis steps: Reference gene primer amplification yielded estimated nucleated cell counts. The repertoire was sequenced with immunoSEQ multiplex PCR; TCRdb's copy has only in-frame clones and lacks some. V and J calls plus clone size are reproduced from that table; the DNA served to infer D and trimming. The table lists approximately 190,000 clones, about 88% of them singletons. This sequence joins TRBV7-8 and TRBJ2-5; 12 bases align to TRBD2. The receptor comes from a man aged 25 to 40 with active or convalescent COVID-19. Sequences were obtained from peripheral blood. This CDR3 reads CASRKSRLAGGPKETQYF. The CDR3 DNA reads TGTGCCAGCAGAAAAAGCCGGCTAGCGGGAGGGCCAAAGGAGACCCAGTACTTC.